The 23 T cell receptor beta chains below all came from one sample that was sequenced in a study of shared clonotypes between healthy human individuals. Sequenced by immunoSEQ multiplex PCR; TCRdb stores in-frame clones only, minus some. The sample lists around 1.5 million clones; 95% to 99% were seen once. The sequencing sample was made of naive CD4+ T cells sorted from blood. This sample's subset: CD45RA+ positively selected. These receptors were taken from a man younger than 45 in good health.

The rearrangement joins TRBV28 to TRBJ1-2; 8 bases are shared with TRBD1. The CDR3 contains 14 residues. V was clipped by 7 bases and J by 4 bases; unmatched bases: 8. Germline V gene data show CDR1 as MDHEN and CDR2 as SYDVKM. This CDR3 is CASIRDRFVYGYTF. The CDR3 nucleotides are TGTGCCAGCATACGGGACAGGTTTGTCTATGGCTACACCTTC.

The chain carries TRBV5-1 and TRBJ2-5; D uncertain. The V end was cut by 5 bases, the J end by 3 bases, with 8 bases between. The CDR3 contains 12 residues. CDR1 is SGHRS, CDR2 YFSETQ, per germline. Here the CDR3 reads CASRDPEETQYF. As DNA, the CDR3 is TGCGCCAGCAGGGACCCCGAAGAGACCCAGTACTTC.

Comments on this clone: Other DNA sequences in the sample encode the same CDR3. This chain joins TRBV27 and TRBJ2-6; D remains unclear. This CDR3 is 13 amino acids long. With 0 bases removed from V and 4 bases from J, the gap between germline ends came to 1 base. Germline V CDR1 and CDR2: MNHEY, SMNVEV (reference sequence). The CDR3: CASSLSGANVLTF. CDR3 bases: TGTGCCAGCAGTTTATCAGGGGCCAACGTCCTGACTTTC.

The genes are TRBV4-3 and TRBJ2-1; TRBD2 matches 13 bases. The CDR3 covers 16 residues. Germline V CDR1 and CDR2: LGHNA, YSLEER. V was clipped by 4 bases and J by 7 bases; unmatched bases: 7. CDR3 DNA: TGCGCCAGCAGCCGATCGACTAGCGGGAGGTCGAATGAGCAGTTCTTC. Its translation: CASSRSTSGRSNEQFF.

V is TRBV18 and J is TRBJ2-1; possible D gene TRBD2, 6 bases. The CDR3 contains 16 residues. Trimming stripped 2 bases from V and 5 bases from J, with 16 bases between. CDR1 and CDR2 (germline): KGHSH, LQKENI. CDR3 sequence (DNA): TGTGCCAGCTCACCAAATCTCGGGACTTCAGACAATGAGCAGTTCTTC. Protein product: CASSPNLGTSDNEQFF.

The rearrangement uses TRBV9 and TRBJ2-6; no reliable D call. CDR3 length: 13 amino acids. The V end was cut by 7 bases, the J end by 1 base, with 6 bases between. Germline CDR1 is SGDLS and CDR2 is YYNGEE. This CDR3 reads CASQKSGANVLTF. The CDR3 nucleotides are TGTGCCAGCCAAAAATCTGGGGCCAACGTCCTGACTTTC.

This chain joins TRBV28 and TRBJ2-5, with 8 bases fitting TRBD1. The ends lost 5 bases at V and 4 bases at J; junction bases unmatched: 9. The CDR3 is 15 residues long. CDR1 MDHEN and CDR2 SYDVKM come from the germline V gene. The CDR3 DNA sequence: TGTGCCAGCAGTACGGACAGGGTAGTTCGAGAGACCCAGTACTTC. Residues: CASSTDRVVRETQYF. Full variable domain (missing parts from reference TRBV28 and TRBJ2-5): DVKVTQSSRYLVKRTGEKVFLECVQDMDHENMFWYRQDPGLGLRLIYFSYDVKMKEKGDIPEGYSVSREKKERFSLILESASTNQTSMYLCASSTDRVVRETQYFGPGTRLLVL.

This clone was seen once. This chain links TRBV5-1 with TRBJ1-2, with 8 bases aligning to TRBD1. There are 15 residues in the CDR3. Trimming at V came to 0 bases and at J to 4 bases, leaving 5 bases not matched to a gene. The V gene's germline CDR1 is SGHRS and CDR2 YFSETQ. CDR3 loop: CASSLVQGELYGYTF. CDR3 DNA sequence: TGCGCCAGCAGCTTGGTACAGGGGGAACTCTATGGCTACACCTTC.

The V gene is TRBV19, the J gene TRBJ1-5, with D maybe TRBD1 (6 bases). Deletions cut 5 bases from V and 7 bases from J, with 12 bases between. Per germline, CDR1 LNHDA and CDR2 SQIVND (reference sequence). This CDR3 comprises 13 residues. CDR3: CASSQGFEQPQHF. CDR3 in DNA: TGTGCCAGTAGTCAGGGGTTCGAGCAGCCCCAGCATTTT.

V usage is TRBV7-2 and J usage is TRBJ2-1, with D unresolved. This CDR3 region has 12 residues. Germline values: CDR1 SGHTA, CDR2 FQGNSA. V was clipped by 0 bases and J by 8 bases, with 5 bases between them. The CDR3 DNA sequence: TGTGCCAGCAGCTTAGCAGGTTATGAGCAGTTCTTC. Its translation: CASSLAGYEQFF.

This chain connects TRBV6-5 to TRBJ1-1; TRBD1 aligns across 7 bases. Germline V gene sequence: CDR1 MNHEY, CDR2 SVGAGI. The CDR3 runs to 16 residues. V shed 4 bases and J 1 base; nucleotides not matched to a gene: 9. The CDR3 DNA reads TGTGCCAGCAGTTTTAGACAGGGACCTTCGAACACTGAAGCTTTCTTT. It translates to CASSFRQGPSNTEAFF.

The chain couples TRBV28 to TRBJ2-7; D may match TRBD1 or TRBD2 (5 bases each). The CDR3 is 14 amino acids. Trimming stripped 3 bases from V and 2 bases from J, with 11 bases between. Per the germline V gene, CDR1 is MDHEN and CDR2 is SYDVKM. CDR3 coding DNA: TGTGCCAGCAGTTTCGGGGAAGGGGCCTACGAGCAGTACTTC. It encodes CASSFGEGAYEQYF.

The genes are TRBV25-1 and TRBJ1-2; D not certain. Trimming pared 4 bases from V and 2 bases from J, leaving 11 bases between. The CDR3 covers 14 residues. CDR1 and CDR2 (germline): MGHDK, SYGVNS. CDR3 residues: CASSAVGGNYGYTF. CDR3 DNA: TGTGCCAGCAGTGCTGTAGGAGGGAACTATGGCTACACCTTC.

This chain uses TRBV28 with TRBJ2-3, with 9 positions matching TRBD1. The CDR3 extends over 15 amino acids. Per the germline V gene, CDR1 is MDHEN and CDR2 is SYDVKM. V trimming: 7 bases; J trimming: 4 bases; junction bases outside the gene matches: 9. In DNA form, the CDR3 reads TGTGCCAGCACTTCGAGGACAGGGGACGCAGATACGCAGTATTTT. Its translation: CASTSRTGDADTQYF. Supplemented by reference TRBV28 and TRBJ2-3, the full variable domain reads DVKVTQSSRYLVKRTGEKVFLECVQDMDHENMFWYRQDPGLGLRLIYFSYDVKMKEKGDIPEGYSVSREKKERFSLILESASTNQTSMYLCASTSRTGDADTQYFGPGTRLTVL.

Concerning this clone itself: This sample also contains other DNA sequences that code for the same CDR3. The CDR3 region is CSASQETQYF. CDR3 sequence (DNA): TGCAGTGCTAGTCAGGAGACCCAGTACTTC. The chain employs TRBV20-1 and TRBJ2-5; D uncertain. The germline V gene encodes CDR1 DFQATT and CDR2 SNEGSKA (reference sequence). The CDR3 extends over 10 amino acids. Trimming shortened V by 3 bases and J by 5 bases, and 4 bases separated the two germline ends.

This clone has just one count. The CDR3 region is CASGRDSFNYGYTF. In nucleotides, the CDR3 is TGTGCCAGCGGCCGGGACAGCTTTAACTATGGCTACACCTTC. The chain employs TRBV7-2 and TRBJ1-2; 7 positions agree with TRBD1. Germline CDR1 SGHTA, CDR2 FQGNSA. Trimming removed 8 bases from V and 1 base from J; junction bases left unmatched: 7. This CDR3 has 14 residues.

This chain connects TRBV11-1 to TRBJ1-5; D is ambiguous. The CDR3 is 13 residues long. Germline assignment: CDR1 SGHAT and CDR2 FQDESV (reference sequence). The ends were cut back, 2 bases at V and 4 bases at J, with 6 bases in the middle. This CDR3 is CASSLQENQPQHF. The DNA for the CDR3 is TGTGCCAGCAGCTTACAGGAAAATCAGCCCCAGCATTTT.

The chain is built from TRBV7-9 and TRBJ2-7, with D perhaps matching TRBD1 (6 bases). The CDR3 consists of 13 residues. V gave up 5 bases and J gave up 3 bases, with 11 bases separating them. Per germline, CDR1 SEHNR and CDR2 FQNEAQ (reference sequence). The CDR3 reads CASSKTGLYEQYF. In DNA, the CDR3 is TGTGCCAGCAGCAAGACAGGCCTCTACGAGCAGTACTTC.

The rearrangement links TRBV2 to TRBJ2-7; D is undetermined. The CDR3 spans 13 residues. V gave up 6 bases and J gave up 0 bases, with 9 bases separating them. Germline V gene data show CDR1 as SNHLY and CDR2 as FYNNEI. The CDR3 sequence: CASRTPSSYEQYF. The DNA for the CDR3 is TGTGCCAGCAGGACACCTAGCTCCTACGAGCAGTACTTC.

The chain couples TRBV2 to TRBJ2-4; 9 nucleotides match TRBD1. The V segment lost 6 bases and the J segment 16 bases; nucleotides outside the gene matches: 10. The CDR3 runs 12 residues. Germline V gives CDR1 SNHLY, CDR2 FYNNEI. CDR3 bases: TGTGCCAGCAGCCACATGCCGGGACAGGGATACTTC. Its protein is CASSHMPGQGYF. Full variable domain (rest looked up from reference TRBV2 and TRBJ2-4): EPEVTQTPSHQVTQMGQEVILRCVPISNHLYFYWYRQILGQKVEFLVSFYNNEISEKSEIFDDQFSVERPDGSNFTLKIRSTKLEDSAMYFCASSHMPGQGYFGAGTRLSVL.

This chain links TRBV27 with TRBJ1-2; tentative D call: TRBD1 (5 bases). CDR1 and CDR2 from the germline V gene are MNHEY and SMNVEV (reference sequence). The V and J ends lost 5 bases and 4 bases respectively, with 11 bases between them. The CDR3 length is 13 residues. CDR3 loop: CASSPAGRYGYTF. CDR3 bases: TGTGCCAGCAGTCCCGCGGGACGCTATGGCTACACCTTC.

The rearrangement links TRBV19 to TRBJ2-3; D is possibly TRBD1 or TRBD2 (6 bases each). This CDR3 has 14 residues. Looked up from germline, CDR1 is LNHDA and CDR2 is SQIVND (reference sequence). V lost 2 bases to trimming and J lost 6 bases, with 12 bases between them. DNA for the CDR3: TGTGCCAGTAGTATACTAGGGGGAGGTGATACGCAGTATTTT. Translation: CASSILGGGDTQYF.

The V gene is TRBV18, the J gene TRBJ2-3; 8 nucleotides align to TRBD2. The CDR3 runs to 12 residues. Germline V lookup: CDR1 KGHSH, CDR2 LQKENI. V gave up 3 bases and J gave up 13 bases; unmatched junction bases: 6. This CDR3 reads CASSPIGREKYF. The CDR3 coding sequence is TGTGCCAGCTCACCCATCGGGAGGGAAAAGTATTTT.